This TCR beta chain is drawn from a study of blood T cell repertoires in COVID-19. Study information: T cells, B-cell-depleted T cells, or PBMCs provided the cDNA or gDNA that served as material.

The CDR3 is 13 residues long. CDR1 is SQVTM and CDR2 is ANQGSEA in the germline V gene. With 7 bases removed from V and 2 bases from J, the gap between germline ends came to 14 bases. This clone has more than one count but fewer than ten. As handled by the study authors: For nucleated cells, counts were estimated from reference gene primer amplification. TCRdb keeps only in-frame clones here, not all; method: immunoSEQ multiplex PCR. V and J calls and clone size are given by that table; D and trimming were obtained from the DNA. The data hold some 130,000 clones, with roughly two thirds observed a single time.

This sequence joins TRBV29-1 and TRBJ1-1; TRBD1 might be the D (5 bases). Sample: peripheral blood. This TCR was recovered from a woman in her 70s with acute or convalescent COVID-19. The CDR3 region is CSGLRQGNTEAFF. In DNA form, the CDR3 reads TGCAGCGGTCTCCGGCAGGGAAACACTGAAGCTTTCTTT.